This T cell receptor beta chain emerged from a study of blood T cell repertoires in COVID-19. This CDR3 is built from 13 residues. The germline V and J ends were trimmed by 4 bases and 5 bases, with 13 bases remaining between them. The germline gives CDR1 SGDLS, CDR2 YYNGEE. As processed by the authors: Reference gene primer amplification in the assay estimated nucleated cell counts. TCRdb's table, derived via immunoSEQ multiplex PCR, lists solely in-frame clones and lacks some. V, J and clone size derive from that table, while D and trimming were established from the DNA sequence. This sample has 180,000 or so clones, with approximately 85% found just once.

The chain links TRBV9 to TRBJ2-7; TRBD1 might be the D (5 bases). Sequenced input: peripheral blood. This TCR was sampled from a woman older than 75 with acute or convalescent COVID-19. CDR3 sequence: CASSPSPRDEQYF. The CDR3 nucleotides read TGTGCCAGCAGCCCATCCCCCAGGGACGAGCAGTACTTC. Together with reference TRBV9 and TRBJ2-7, the CDR3 gives the full variable domain: DSGVTQTPKHLITATGQRVTLRCSPRSGDLSVYWYQQSLDQGLQFLIQYYNGEERAKGNILERFSAQQFPDLHSELNLSSLELGDSALYFCASSPSPRDEQYFGPGTRLTVT.